Given below is one T cell receptor (beta chain) in context. A single count supports this clone. It has no known antigen specificity. No clone much larger than this one lies a single base away; base qualities are absent. Collaborating institutions collected whole blood in K2EDTA tubes following their own protocols. For TCRbeta analysis, collaborators shipped samples as frozen whole blood, isolated PBMCs, or DNA extracted from either of those sample types. This sample stems from a study of blood T cell repertoires in COVID-19 (TCRdb year 2020). With respect to the entire study: The collaborator samples originated in the United States, Italy and Spain and spanned the acute and convalescent phases of COVID-19. Samples came from the ongoing ImmuneRACE study (first 160 participants) plus 1,254 subjects from 6 global collaborators. Where available, HLA class I and class II types were taken from metadata supplied by the sample provider and were not determined by assay-based typing. The repertoires were made available in a free public database intended to serve as a resource for research on the immune response to SARS-CoV-2. The prospective study material was composed of cDNA or gDNA derived from T cells, B-cell-depleted T cells, or PBMCs. Subjects who had been exposed to COVID-19, were actively infected with it, or had recovered from it provided the deeply sampled blood TCRbeta repertoires that made up the dataset. Nearly every sample came with metadata listing a de-identified subject ID, COVID-19 status, age in years and sex.

TCRbeta CDR3 regions were amplified from genomic DNA by means of the immunoSEQ Assay, a bias-controlled multiplex PCR. The source study handled its data this way. The number of nucleated cells in each sample was estimated from the amplification of reference gene primers within the assay. To quantify the absolute abundance of each unique TCRbeta CDR3 rearrangement, sequence reads were collapsed and filtered. For each sample, productive Simpson clonality was calculated as the square root of Simpson's diversity index across productive rearrangements. TCRdb mirrors the immuneACCESS table, restricted to in-frame sequences. Some clones are absent from its copies; in checked studies, under half trace to an unresolved V gene, and the reason for the others is unknown. The DNA gave D and trimming, while V, J and clone size come from that table. Here the sample has some 200,000 clones; almost 85% occur a single time. 6% to 8% of the sample comes from the top ten.

CDR1 is given as SGHRS and CDR2 as YFSETQ, both from the germline V gene. The CDR3 spans 11 residues, from the cysteine through the phenylalanine. Only the CDR3 part of the read is kept: 33 bases, read in frame from the first base. Cut back by 4 bases and 7 bases, the V and J ends lie 9 bases apart. Here is what the overall study found, with its caveats: How much clinical and demographic metadata was included differed by source and by participant, and the metadata was provided uncurated.

The TCR sequence derives from a human donor with acute or convalescent COVID-19. The donor label of this sample is uncertain. The chain couples TRBV5-1 to TRBJ2-7; the D gene is possibly TRBD1, with 6 bases matching. Sequencing was carried out using peripheral blood. The sequence in DNA is TGCGCCAGCAGCGCAGACAGGGAGCAGTACTTC. It codes for CASSADREQYF.